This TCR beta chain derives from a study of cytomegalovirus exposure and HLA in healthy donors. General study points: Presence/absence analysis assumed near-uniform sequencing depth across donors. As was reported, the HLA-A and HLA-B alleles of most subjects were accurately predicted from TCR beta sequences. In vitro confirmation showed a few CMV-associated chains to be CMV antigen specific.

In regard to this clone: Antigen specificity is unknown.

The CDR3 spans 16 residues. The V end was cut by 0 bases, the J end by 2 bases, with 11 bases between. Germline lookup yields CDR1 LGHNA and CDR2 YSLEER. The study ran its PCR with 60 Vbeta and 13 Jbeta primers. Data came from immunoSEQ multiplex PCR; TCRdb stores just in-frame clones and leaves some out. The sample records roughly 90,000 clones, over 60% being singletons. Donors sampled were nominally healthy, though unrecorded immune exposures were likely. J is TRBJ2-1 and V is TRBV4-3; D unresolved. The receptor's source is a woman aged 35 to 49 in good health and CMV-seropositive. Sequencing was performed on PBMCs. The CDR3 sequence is CASSQDLFGAYNEQFF. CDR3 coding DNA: TGCGCCAGCAGCCAAGACTTGTTCGGTGCCTACAATGAGCAGTTCTTC.